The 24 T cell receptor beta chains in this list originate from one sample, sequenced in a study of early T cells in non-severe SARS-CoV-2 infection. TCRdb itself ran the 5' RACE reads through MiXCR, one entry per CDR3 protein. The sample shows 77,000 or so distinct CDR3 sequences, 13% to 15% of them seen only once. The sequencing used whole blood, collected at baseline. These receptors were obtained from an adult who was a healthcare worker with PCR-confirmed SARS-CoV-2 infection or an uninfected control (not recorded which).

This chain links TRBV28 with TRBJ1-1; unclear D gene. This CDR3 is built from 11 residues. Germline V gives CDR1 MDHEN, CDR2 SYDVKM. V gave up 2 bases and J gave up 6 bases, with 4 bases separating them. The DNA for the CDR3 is TGTGCCAGCAGTTTAGTGGCTGAAGCTTTCTTT. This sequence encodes CASSLVAEAFF. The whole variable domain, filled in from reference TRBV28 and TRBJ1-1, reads DVKVTQSSRYLVKRTGEKVFLECVQDMDHENMFWYRQDPGLGLRLIYFSYDVKMKEKGDIPEGYSVSREKKERFSLILESASTNQTSMYLCASSLVAEAFFGQGTRLTVV.

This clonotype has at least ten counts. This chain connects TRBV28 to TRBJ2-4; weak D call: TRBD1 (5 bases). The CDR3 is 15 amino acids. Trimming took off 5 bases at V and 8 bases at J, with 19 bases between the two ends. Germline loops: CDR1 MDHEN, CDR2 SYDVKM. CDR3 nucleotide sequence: TGTGCCAGCAGTCCATTAGGGCGAGACAGTGACATTCAGTACTTC. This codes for CASSPLGRDSDIQYF.

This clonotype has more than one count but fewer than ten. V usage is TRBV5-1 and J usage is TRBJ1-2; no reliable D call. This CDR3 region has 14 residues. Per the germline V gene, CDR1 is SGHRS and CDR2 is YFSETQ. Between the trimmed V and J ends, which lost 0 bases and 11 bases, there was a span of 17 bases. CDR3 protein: CASSLDGQDSKYTF. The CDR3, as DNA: TGCGCCAGCAGCTTGGATGGCCAGGATAGTAAATACACCTTC.

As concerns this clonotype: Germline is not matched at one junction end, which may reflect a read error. This CDR3 reads CASSSGQALNSF. CDR3 nucleotides: TGTGCCAGCAGCTCGGGACAGGCCCTTAACTCTTTT. The chain uses TRBV11-2 and TRBJ1-1, with 8 bases identical to TRBD1. CDR3 length: 12 amino acids. Germline V gene lookup returns CDR1 SGHAT and CDR2 FQNNGV.

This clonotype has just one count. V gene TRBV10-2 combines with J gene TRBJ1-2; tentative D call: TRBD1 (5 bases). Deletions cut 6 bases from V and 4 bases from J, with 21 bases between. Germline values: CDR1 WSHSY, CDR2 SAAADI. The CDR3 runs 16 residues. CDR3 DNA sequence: TGCGCCAGCAGAGGGACGGACGGCGGGCTTGGCTATGGCTACACCTTC. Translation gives CASRGTDGGLGYGYTF.

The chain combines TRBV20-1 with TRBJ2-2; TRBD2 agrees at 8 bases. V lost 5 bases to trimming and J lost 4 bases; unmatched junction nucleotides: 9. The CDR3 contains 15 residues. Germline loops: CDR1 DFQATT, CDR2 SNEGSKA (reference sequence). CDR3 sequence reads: CSAPNTGGPTGELFF. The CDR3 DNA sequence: TGCAGTGCTCCAAACACGGGAGGGCCCACCGGGGAGCTGTTTTTT.

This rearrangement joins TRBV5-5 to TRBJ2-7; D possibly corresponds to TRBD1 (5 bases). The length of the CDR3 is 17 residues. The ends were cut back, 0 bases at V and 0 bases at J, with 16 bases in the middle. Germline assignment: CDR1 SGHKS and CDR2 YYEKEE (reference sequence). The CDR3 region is CASSLGSTALSSYEQYF. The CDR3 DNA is TGTGCCAGCAGCTTGGGGTCGACAGCGTTGAGCTCCTACGAGCAGTACTTC.

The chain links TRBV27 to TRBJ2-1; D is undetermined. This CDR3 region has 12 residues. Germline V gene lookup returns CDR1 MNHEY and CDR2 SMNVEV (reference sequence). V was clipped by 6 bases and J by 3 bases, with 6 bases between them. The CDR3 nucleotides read TGTGCCAGCAGGTCCCTCTACAATGAGCAGTTCTTC. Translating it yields CASRSLYNEQFF.

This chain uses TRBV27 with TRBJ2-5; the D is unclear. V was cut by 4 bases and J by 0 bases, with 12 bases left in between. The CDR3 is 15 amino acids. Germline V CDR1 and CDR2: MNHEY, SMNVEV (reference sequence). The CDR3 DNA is TGTGCCAGCAGTTCCGATCCAGCCTACCAAGAGACCCAGTACTTC. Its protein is CASSSDPAYQETQYF.

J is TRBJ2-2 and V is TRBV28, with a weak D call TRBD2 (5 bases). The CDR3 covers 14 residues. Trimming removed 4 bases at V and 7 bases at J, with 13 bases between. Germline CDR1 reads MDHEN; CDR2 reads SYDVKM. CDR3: CASSSRTSGGELFF. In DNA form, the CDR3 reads TGTGCCAGCAGTTCCCGGACTTCGGGCGGGGAGCTGTTTTTT.

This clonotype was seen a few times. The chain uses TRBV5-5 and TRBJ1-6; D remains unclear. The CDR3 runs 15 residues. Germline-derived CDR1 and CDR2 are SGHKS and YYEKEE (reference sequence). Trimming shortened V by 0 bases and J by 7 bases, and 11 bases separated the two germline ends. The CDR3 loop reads CASSLVVTVNSPLHF. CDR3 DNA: TGTGCCAGCAGCTTGGTAGTTACAGTAAATTCACCCCTCCACTTT.

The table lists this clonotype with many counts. This CDR3 reads CASSSSYGNSPLHF. DNA of the CDR3: TGTGCCAGCAGTTCAAGCTACGGGAATTCACCCCTCCACTTT. The V gene is TRBV12-3 or TRBV12-4, the J gene TRBJ1-6, with D unresolved. V lost 4 bases, J lost 7 bases, and 11 bases lay in between. The CDR3 is made up of 14 amino acids.

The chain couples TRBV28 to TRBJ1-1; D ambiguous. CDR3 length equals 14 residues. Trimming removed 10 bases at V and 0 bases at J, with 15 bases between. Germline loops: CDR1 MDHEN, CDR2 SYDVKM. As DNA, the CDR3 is TGTGCCATTGCGACCGTACAGATGAACACTGAAGCTTTCTTT. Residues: CAIATVQMNTEAFF.

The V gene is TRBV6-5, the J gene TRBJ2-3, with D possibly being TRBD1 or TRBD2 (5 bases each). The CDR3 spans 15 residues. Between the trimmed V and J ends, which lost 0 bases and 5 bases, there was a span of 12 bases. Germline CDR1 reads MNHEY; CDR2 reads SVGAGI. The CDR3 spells CASSYSRDEGDTQYF. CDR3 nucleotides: TGTGCCAGCAGTTACTCCCGGGACGAGGGAGATACGCAGTATTTT.

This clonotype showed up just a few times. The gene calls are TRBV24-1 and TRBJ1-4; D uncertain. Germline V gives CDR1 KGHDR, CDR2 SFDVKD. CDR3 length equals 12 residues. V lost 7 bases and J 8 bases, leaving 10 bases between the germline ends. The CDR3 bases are TGTGCCACCAGCGCCTATGGGGAAAAACTGTTTTTT. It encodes CATSAYGEKLFF.

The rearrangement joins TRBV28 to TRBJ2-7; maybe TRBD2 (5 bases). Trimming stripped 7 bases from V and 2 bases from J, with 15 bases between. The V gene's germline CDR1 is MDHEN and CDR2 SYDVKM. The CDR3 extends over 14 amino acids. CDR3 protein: CASNRGGVTYEQYF. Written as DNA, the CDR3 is TGTGCCAGCAACCGAGGAGGTGTCACCTACGAGCAGTACTTC.

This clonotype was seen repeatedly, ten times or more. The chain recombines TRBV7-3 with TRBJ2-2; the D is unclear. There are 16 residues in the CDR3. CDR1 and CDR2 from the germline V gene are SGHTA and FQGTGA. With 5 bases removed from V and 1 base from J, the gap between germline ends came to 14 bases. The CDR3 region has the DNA TGTGCCAGCAGCCGAGGAGACTTGATGAACACCGGGGAGCTGTTTTTT. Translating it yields CASSRGDLMNTGELFF.

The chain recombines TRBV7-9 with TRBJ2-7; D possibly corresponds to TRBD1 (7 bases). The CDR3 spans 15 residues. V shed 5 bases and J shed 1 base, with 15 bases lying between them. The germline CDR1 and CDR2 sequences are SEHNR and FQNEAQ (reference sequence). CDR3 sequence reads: CASSTPGGGSYEQYF. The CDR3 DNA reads TGTGCCAGCAGCACCCCAGGGGGAGGTTCCTACGAGCAGTACTTC.

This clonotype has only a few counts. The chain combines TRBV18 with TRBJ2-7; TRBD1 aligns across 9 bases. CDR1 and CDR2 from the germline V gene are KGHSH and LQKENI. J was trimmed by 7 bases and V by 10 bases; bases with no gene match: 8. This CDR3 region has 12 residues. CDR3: CATKQGALEQYF. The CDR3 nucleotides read TGTGCCACCAAACAGGGGGCGCTTGAGCAGTACTTC.

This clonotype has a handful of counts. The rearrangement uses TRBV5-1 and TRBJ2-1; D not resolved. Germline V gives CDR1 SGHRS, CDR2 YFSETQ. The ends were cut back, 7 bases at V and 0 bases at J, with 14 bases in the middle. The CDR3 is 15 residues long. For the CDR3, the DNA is TGCGCCAGCGGTTTAAACCCCAGCTCCTACAATGAGCAGTTCTTC. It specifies CASGLNPSSYNEQFF.

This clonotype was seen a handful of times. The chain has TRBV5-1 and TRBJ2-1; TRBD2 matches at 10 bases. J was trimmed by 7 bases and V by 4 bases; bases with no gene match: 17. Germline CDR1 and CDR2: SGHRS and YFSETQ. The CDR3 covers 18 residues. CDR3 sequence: CASSISKTSGHRGNEQFF. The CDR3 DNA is TGCGCCAGCAGCATCTCAAAGACTAGCGGGCACAGGGGGAATGAGCAGTTCTTC.

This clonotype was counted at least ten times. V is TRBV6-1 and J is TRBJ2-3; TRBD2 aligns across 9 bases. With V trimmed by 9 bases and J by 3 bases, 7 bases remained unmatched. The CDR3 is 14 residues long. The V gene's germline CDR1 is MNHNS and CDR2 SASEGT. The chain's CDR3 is CASQREERTDTQYF. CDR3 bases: TGTGCCAGTCAGCGGGAGGAAAGGACAGATACGCAGTATTTT.

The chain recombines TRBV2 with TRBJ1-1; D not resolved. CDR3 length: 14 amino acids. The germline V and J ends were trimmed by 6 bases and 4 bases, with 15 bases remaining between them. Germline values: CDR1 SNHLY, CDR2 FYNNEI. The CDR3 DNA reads TGTGCCAGCAGGGGCGCCCGGGCAGGCACTGAAGCTTTCTTT. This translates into CASRGARAGTEAFF. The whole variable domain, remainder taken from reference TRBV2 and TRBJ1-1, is EPEVTQTPSHQVTQMGQEVILRCVPISNHLYFYWYRQILGQKVEFLVSFYNNEISEKSEIFDDQFSVERPDGSNFTLKIRSTKLEDSAMYFCASRGARAGTEAFFGQGTRLTVV.

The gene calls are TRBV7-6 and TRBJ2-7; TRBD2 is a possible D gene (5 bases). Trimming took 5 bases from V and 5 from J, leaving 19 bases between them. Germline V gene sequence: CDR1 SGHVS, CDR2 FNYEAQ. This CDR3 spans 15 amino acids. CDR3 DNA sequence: TGTGCCAGCAGCCCCTCCGCAGGTAGCGTGAACGAGCAGTACTTC. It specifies CASSPSAGSVNEQYF.